This T cell receptor beta chain was retrieved from a study of OX40 agonist ivuxolimab in advanced cancers. V lost 3 bases, J lost 1 base, and 2 bases stayed unmatched. The CDR3 has 14 residues. Germline V CDR1 and CDR2: SGDLS, YYNGEE. Some clones are missing from TCRdb's copy, which holds only in-frame ones; the method was immunoSEQ multiplex PCR. Of roughly 72,000 clones listed, 81% are singletons. This TCR derives from an adult with an advanced solid tumor such as melanoma, head and neck, liver or kidney cancer. The J gene is TRBJ2-7, the V gene TRBV9; 9 positions match TRBD2. Sequenced here: CD4+ or CD8+ T cells sorted from blood, sampled in a trial of the OX40 agonist ivuxolimab. Here the CDR3 reads CASSATSGSYEQYF. CDR3 nucleotides: TGTGCCAGCAGCGCGACTAGCGGTTCCTACGAGCAGTACTTC.